What follows are 20 T cell receptor beta chains derived from one specimen sequenced in a study of blood T cell repertoires in COVID-19 (dated by TCRdb to 2020 to 2021). Library construction relied on the immunoSEQ multiplex PCR assay. TCRdb stores this immuneACCESS table with in-frame sequences only. Part of the clones is absent; in the studies checked, under half of the shortfall reflects unresolved V genes, and no reason is known for the rest. The sample table holds fewer than 250,000 clones, of which around 90% were seen once. The ten largest clones represent approximately 8% of the sample. Sequences were obtained from PBMCs or T cells enriched from blood (not recorded which). These receptors all stem from a woman between 18 and 29 years old who had recovered from COVID-19.

This clone was seen a few times. V usage is TRBV7-9 and J usage is TRBJ2-1; D not certain. Trimming removed 4 bases from V and 12 bases from J, with 13 bases in between. CDR1 SEHNR and CDR2 FQNEAQ come from the germline V gene (reference sequence). This CDR3 is 12 amino acids long. The CDR3 reads CASSSDESGQFF. For the CDR3, the DNA is TGTGCCAGCAGCTCCGACGAATCGGGGCAGTTCTTC.

The J gene is TRBJ1-2, the V gene TRBV3-1 (or the pseudogene TRBV3-2), with no clear D. The CDR3 totals 14 residues. The V and J ends lost 1 base and 7 bases respectively, with 13 bases between them. Germline CDR1 is LGHDT and CDR2 is YNNKEL (reference sequence). CDR3: CASSQGQAGGGYTF. DNA of the CDR3: TGTGCCAGCAGCCAAGGGCAGGCCGGAGGTGGCTACACCTTC.

The rearrangement links TRBV12-5 to TRBJ1-4, with D hard to call. CDR1 and CDR2 from the germline V gene are LGHNT and FRNRAP. This CDR3 contains 16 residues. V lost 5 bases and J 2 bases, leaving 15 bases between the germline ends. CDR3 DNA: TGTGCTAGTGGTCTCCTCCGGGAGGCGACTAATGAAAAACTGTTTTTT. Encoded protein: CASGLLREATNEKLFF.

The rearrangement joins TRBV6-5 to TRBJ2-5; 7 positions match TRBD1. This CDR3 has 15 amino acids. V shed 6 bases and J 1 base; nucleotides not matched to a gene: 8. Per the germline V gene, CDR1 is MNHEY and CDR2 is SVGAGI. The CDR3 loop is CASRWGRDSQETQYF. In DNA, the CDR3 is TGTGCCAGCAGGTGGGGTCGGGACAGCCAAGAGACCCAGTACTTC.

The rearrangement links TRBV24-1 to TRBJ1-1, with D maybe TRBD1 (5 bases). The V and J ends lost 12 bases and 5 bases respectively, with 18 bases between them. This CDR3 is built from 13 residues. Per the germline V gene, CDR1 is KGHDR and CDR2 is SFDVKD. The CDR3 region is CASRGRTGTEAFF. DNA of the CDR3: TGTGCCTCTCGGGGGAGGACGGGGACTGAAGCTTTCTTT.

The chain links TRBV6-1 to TRBJ2-5; 8 nucleotides align to TRBD1. This CDR3 spans 17 amino acids. Germline lookup yields CDR1 MNHNS and CDR2 SASEGT. The J segment lost 2 bases and the V segment lost 4 bases, leaving 12 bases of the junction unmatched. CDR3 sequence (DNA): TGTGCCAGCAGTGCAGGGAGAGACAGGGGAACTCAAGAGACCCAGTACTTC. Amino acid sequence: CASSAGRDRGTQETQYF.

The chain has TRBV7-9 and TRBJ2-5, with unresolved D. V lost 5 bases and J lost 5, with 15 bases in between. Per germline, CDR1 SEHNR and CDR2 FQNEAQ (reference sequence). The CDR3 consists of 14 residues. CDR3 in amino acids: CASSRVSPVETQYF. The CDR3 nucleotides read TGTGCCAGCAGCCGGGTATCCCCTGTGGAGACCCAGTACTTC.

This clone was counted once. V is TRBV19 and J is TRBJ1-4; 8 bases agree with TRBD1. The CDR3 totals 15 residues. V lost 5 bases and J lost 6; bases outside the gene matches: 8. Germline V gene data show CDR1 as LNHDA and CDR2 as SQIVND (reference sequence). CDR3 protein: CASSDRQGPDEKLFF. The CDR3 bases are TGTGCCAGTAGTGATCGACAGGGGCCGGATGAAAAACTGTTTTTT.

A single count supports this clone. The J gene is TRBJ2-7, the V gene TRBV5-1, with TRBD2 as a possible D gene (6 bases). The length of the CDR3 is 15 residues. V lost 0 bases and J 3 bases, leaving 13 bases between the germline ends. The germline V gene encodes CDR1 SGHRS and CDR2 YFSETQ. CDR3 loop: CASSLGGGLGYEQYF. The CDR3 nucleotides read TGCGCCAGCAGCTTGGGGGGAGGTCTTGGCTACGAGCAGTACTTC.

The J gene is TRBJ1-1, the V gene TRBV10-1; no firm D call. V dropped 5 bases and J dropped 4 bases, with 5 bases sitting between them. The germline CDR1 and CDR2 sequences are WNHNN and SYGVQD (reference sequence). CDR3 size: 11 residues. CDR3: CASSRGTEAFF. CDR3 bases: TGCGCCAGCAGTAGAGGCACTGAAGCTTTCTTT.

The genes are TRBV6-2 or TRBV6-3 and TRBJ2-5, with a weak D call TRBD2 (6 bases). CDR3 length: 14 residues. Trimming shortened V by 6 bases and J by 7 bases, and 18 bases separated the two germline ends. Germline lookup yields CDR1 MNHEY and CDR2 SVGEGT. CDR3 bases: TGTGCCAGCAGCTTGGGTGGAGGGAAGGCGACCCAGTACTTC. Amino acids: CASSLGGGKATQYF.

This chain links TRBV28 with TRBJ2-7; tentatively, D is TRBD1 (6 bases). V shed 2 bases and J shed 3 bases, with 23 bases lying between them. The CDR3 is made up of 18 amino acids. Germline CDR1 MDHEN, CDR2 SYDVKM. The CDR3 sequence: CASSLPDRSKPDGYEQYF. The CDR3 coding sequence is TGTGCCAGCAGTTTACCCGACAGGTCCAAGCCTGACGGCTACGAGCAGTACTTC.

In this sample, this clone turned up a few times. This CDR3 reads CASSSLEGVGTDTQYF. CDR3 in DNA: TGTGCCAGCAGTTCACTCGAGGGGGTGGGCACAGATACGCAGTATTTT. V and J are TRBV11-2 and TRBJ2-3, with D possibly being TRBD1 (6 bases). Trimming cost V 6 bases and J 1 base, with 17 bases left between them. Germline lookup yields CDR1 SGHAT and CDR2 FQNNGV. This CDR3 spans 16 amino acids.

The chain combines TRBV3-1 (or the pseudogene TRBV3-2) with TRBJ1-2; 9 bases align to TRBD1. V was pared by 4 bases and J by 7 bases, with 10 bases of the junction left unmatched. CDR1 is LGHDT, CDR2 YNNKEL, per germline (reference sequence). This CDR3 has 15 amino acids. The DNA of the CDR3 is TGTGCCAGCAGCCGACGAACGGACAGGGGTTCTGGCTACACCTTC. Its translation: CASSRRTDRGSGYTF.

The chain couples TRBV9 to TRBJ2-7; 8 bases align to TRBD1. Trimming at V came to 3 bases and at J to 3 bases, leaving 5 bases not matched to a gene. Germline V lookup: CDR1 SGDLS, CDR2 YYNGEE. The CDR3 sequence is 14 residues long. The CDR3 DNA follows: TGTGCCAGCAGCGGGGGCAGGGGGCACTACGAGCAGTACTTC. Translation gives CASSGGRGHYEQYF.

The gene calls are TRBV7-9 and TRBJ1-1; tentative D call: TRBD1 (5 bases). Trimming removed 4 bases from V and 6 bases from J, with 21 bases in between. The CDR3 runs to 16 residues. The germline V gene encodes CDR1 SEHNR and CDR2 FQNEAQ (reference sequence). CDR3 sequence reads: CASSSKTVFMDAEAFF. In DNA, the CDR3 is TGTGCCAGCAGCTCTAAGACAGTTTTTATGGACGCTGAAGCTTTCTTT.

V gene TRBV12-3 or TRBV12-4 combines with J gene TRBJ2-4, with a tentative D call TRBD2 (7 bases). The CDR3 loop spans 13 amino acids. V was shortened by 1 base and J by 9 bases, with 10 bases between the two germline ends. CDR3 amino acids: CASSLGRGGIQYF. The CDR3 bases are TGTGCCAGCAGTTTAGGGAGGGGGGGCATTCAGTACTTC.

The chain combines TRBV5-4 with TRBJ2-7; 10 bases match TRBD1. The V gene end was trimmed by 4 bases and the J gene end by 5 bases; junction bases not matched to a gene: 6. The germline V gene has CDR1 SGHNT and CDR2 YYREEE (reference sequence). The CDR3 loop spans 14 amino acids. The CDR3 here is CASSGTGVTDEQYF. The DNA for the CDR3 is TGTGCCAGCAGCGGGACAGGGGTTACGGACGAGCAGTACTTC.

The CDR3 region has the DNA TGCGCCAGCAGAGGCGAGGGGGCGACGGAAGAGACCCAGTACTTC. This sequence encodes CASRGEGATEETQYF. This chain links TRBV5-1 with TRBJ2-5, with TRBD1 matching 7 bases. The V segment lost 5 bases and the J segment 3 bases; nucleotides outside the gene matches: 10. The CDR3 sequence is 15 residues long. Germline CDR1 reads SGHRS; CDR2 reads YFSETQ. Looking up the rest from reference TRBV5-1 and TRBJ2-5 gives the full variable domain: KAGVTQTPRYLIKTRGQQVTLSCSPISGHRSVSWYQQTPGQGLQFLFEYFSETQRNKGNFPGRFSGRQFSNSRSEMNVSTLELGDSALYLCASRGEGATEETQYFGPGTRLLVL.

This clone has just a few counts. The chain joins TRBV9 to TRBJ2-7, with a weak D call TRBD1 (6 bases). CDR3 length equals 15 residues. The germline V and J ends were trimmed by 4 bases and 1 base, with 15 bases remaining between them. Per germline, CDR1 SGDLS and CDR2 YYNGEE. DNA for the CDR3: TGTGCCAGCAGCCCACAGGCCAGGGGTTCCTACGAGCAGTACTTC. This gives the protein CASSPQARGSYEQYF.